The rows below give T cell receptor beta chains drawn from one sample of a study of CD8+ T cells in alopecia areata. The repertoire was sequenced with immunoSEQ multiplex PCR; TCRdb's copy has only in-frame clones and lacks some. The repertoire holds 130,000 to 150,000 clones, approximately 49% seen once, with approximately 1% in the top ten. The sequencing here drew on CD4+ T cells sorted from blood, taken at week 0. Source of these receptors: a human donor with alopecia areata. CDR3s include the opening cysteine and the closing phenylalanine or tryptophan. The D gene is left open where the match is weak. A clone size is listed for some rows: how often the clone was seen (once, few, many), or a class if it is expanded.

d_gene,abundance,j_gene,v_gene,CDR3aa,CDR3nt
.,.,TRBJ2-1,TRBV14,CASSHWGGRGNNEQFF,TGTGCCAGCAGCCACTGGGGCGGACGCGGGAACAATGAGCAGTTCTTC
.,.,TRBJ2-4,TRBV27,CASTPAGAKNIQYF,TGTGCCAGCACTCCAGCGGGAGCCAAAAACATTCAGTACTTC
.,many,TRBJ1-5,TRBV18,CASSPTGNNQPQHF,TGTGCCAGCTCACCCACAGGGAACAATCAGCCCCAGCATTTT
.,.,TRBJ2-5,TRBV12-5,CASAPPVGARETQYF,TGTGCTAGTGCCCCCCCCGTGGGTGCGCGGGAGACCCAGTACTTC
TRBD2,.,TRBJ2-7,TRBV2,CASSPGLAVGEQYF,TGTGCCAGCAGTCCGGGACTAGCGGTCGGCGAGCAGTACTTC
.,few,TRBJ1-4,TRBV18,CASSQARDGEKLFF,TGTGCCAGCTCACAGGCTCGTGATGGGGAAAAACTGTTTTTT
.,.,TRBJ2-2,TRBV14,CASSPRSGNTGELFF,TGTGCCAGCAGCCCTCGGAGCGGGAACACCGGGGAGCTGTTTTTT
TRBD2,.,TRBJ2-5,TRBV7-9,CASSRLAGGETQYF,TGTGCCAGCAGCCGACTAGCGGGAGGGGAGACCCAGTACTTC
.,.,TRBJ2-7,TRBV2,CASNQRGEQYF,TGTGCCAGCAACCAAAGAGGCGAGCAGTACTTC
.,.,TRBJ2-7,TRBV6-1,CASSDLGRSYEQYF,TGTGCCAGCAGTGACCTCGGCAGGTCCTACGAGCAGTACTTC
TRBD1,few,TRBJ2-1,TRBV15,CATSRYRGSYNEQFF,TGTGCCACCAGCAGGTACAGGGGCTCCTACAATGAGCAGTTCTTC
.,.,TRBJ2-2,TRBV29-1,CSVLDRINTGELFF,TGCAGCGTTTTAGACAGGATAAACACCGGGGAGCTGTTTTTT
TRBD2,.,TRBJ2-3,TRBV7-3,CASSSTGTMVDTQYF,TGTGCCAGCAGCTCTACTGGGACTATGGTGGATACGCAGTATTTT
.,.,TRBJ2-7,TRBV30,CAWSIRGEQYF,TGTGCCTGGAGTATCCGGGGCGAGCAGTACTTC
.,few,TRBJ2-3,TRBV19,CASSMSGDSTDTQYF,TGTGCCAGTAGTATGAGTGGGGATAGCACAGATACGCAGTATTTT
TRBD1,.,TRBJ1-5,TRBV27,CASSRGQGLYSNQPQHF,TGTGCCAGCAGTAGGGGACAGGGGCTTTATAGCAATCAGCCCCAGCATTTT
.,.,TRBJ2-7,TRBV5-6,CASSLDSRRGQYF,TGTGCCAGCAGCTTGGACTCCCGACGTGGGCAGTACTTC
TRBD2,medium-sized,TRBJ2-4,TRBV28,CASRDTASGTKNIQYF,TGTGCCAGCAGGGATACCGCTAGCGGGACAAAAAACATTCAGTACTTC
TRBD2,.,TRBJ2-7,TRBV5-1,CASSPQSRLAGTYEQYF,TGCGCCAGCAGCCCCCAGTCCCGGCTAGCGGGGACCTACGAGCAGTACTTC
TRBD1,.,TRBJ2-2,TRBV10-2,CASTGTVPPGELFF,TGCGCCAGCACCGGGACAGTTCCTCCCGGGGAGCTGTTTTTT
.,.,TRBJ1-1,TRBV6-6,CASSYSRGVEAFF,TGTGCCAGCAGTTACTCGAGAGGGGTAGAAGCTTTCTTT
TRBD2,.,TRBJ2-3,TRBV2,CASRWEAGGPNF,TGTGCCAGCAGGTGGGAGGCGGGAGGGCCGAATTTT
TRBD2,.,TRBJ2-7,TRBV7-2,CASSLVRREVSYEQYF,TGTGCCAGCAGCTTAGTGAGACGGGAGGTCTCCTACGAGCAGTACTTC
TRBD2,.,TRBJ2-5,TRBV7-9,CASSLDPSGRTQYF,TGTGCCAGCAGCTTAGATCCTAGCGGGAGAACCCAGTACTTC
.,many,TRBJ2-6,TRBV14,CASSPQRFSGANVLTF,TGTGCCAGCAGTCCCCAACGGTTCTCTGGGGCCAACGTCCTGACTTTC
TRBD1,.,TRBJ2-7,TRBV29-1,CSAQDRVGAYEQYF,TGCAGCGCCCAAGACAGGGTGGGGGCCTACGAGCAGTACTTC
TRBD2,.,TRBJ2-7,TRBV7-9,CASSLSGAGVRFLGEQYF,TGTGCCAGCAGCCTAAGCGGAGCGGGAGTGCGATTCCTAGGCGAGCAGTACTTC
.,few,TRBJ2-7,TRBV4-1,CASSQEAARYEQYF,TGCGCCAGCAGCCAAGAAGCGGCTAGATACGAGCAGTACTTC
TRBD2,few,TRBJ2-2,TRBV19,CASSITSGTGELFF,TGTGCCAGTAGTATAACTAGCGGCACCGGGGAGCTGTTTTTT
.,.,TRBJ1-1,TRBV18,CASRSQGVNTEAFF,TGTGCCAGCCGATCCCAGGGTGTGAACACTGAAGCTTTCTTT
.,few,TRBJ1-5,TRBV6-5,CASRSTGSRDQPQHF,TGTGCCAGCAGATCCACAGGGTCTCGGGATCAGCCCCAGCATTTT
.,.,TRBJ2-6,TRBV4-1,CASSQVPGPGANVLTF,TGCGCCAGCAGCCAGGTACCGGGACCTGGGGCCAACGTCCTGACTTTC
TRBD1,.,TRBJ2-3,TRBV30,CACHPGQDELGTDTQYF,TGTGCCTGCCACCCGGGACAGGATGAACTCGGCACAGATACGCAGTATTTT
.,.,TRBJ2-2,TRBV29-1,CSVESSSIPGELFF,TGCAGCGTTGAAAGTTCTAGCATACCCGGGGAGCTGTTTTTT
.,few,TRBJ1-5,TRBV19,CASSSSGHSDQPQHF,TGTGCCAGTAGTTCGTCGGGACACTCGGATCAGCCCCAGCATTTT
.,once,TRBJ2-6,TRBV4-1,CASSQGWSGANVLTF,TGCGCCAGCAGCCAAGGTTGGTCTGGGGCCAACGTCCTGACTTTC
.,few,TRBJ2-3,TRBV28,CASSQTQGADTQYF,TGTGCCAGCAGTCAGACACAGGGAGCAGATACGCAGTATTTT
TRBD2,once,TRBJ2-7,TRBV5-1,CASSPTSGASYEQYF,TGCGCCAGCAGCCCGACGAGCGGGGCCTCCTACGAGCAGTACTTC
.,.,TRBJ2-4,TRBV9,CASSEQGLENIQYF,TGTGCCAGCAGCGAACAGGGATTGGAAAACATTCAGTACTTC